This TCR beta chain was documented in a study of shared clonotypes between healthy human individuals (dated by TCRdb to 2019 to 2021). With respect to the entire study: The cohort comprised a couple of women and a few men aged 18 to 49 years. For each donor, three plates each were used for CD4 naive and CD4 memory, two plates were used for CD8 naive, and one plate was used for CD8 memory. To estimate repertoire size and how much clonotype sharing occurs between individuals, the study deeply sequenced the blood TCR repertoires of about five healthy adults. To increase sequencing depth and limit assay-specific biases, different laboratories used diverse techniques to prepare libraries and sequence TCR repertoires. Each donor's leukapheresis produced roughly between roughly 0.94 and 9.5 billion PBMCs. On the study overall, not on this receptor specifically: Sampling was restricted to blood, and TCR repertoires in tissues likely differ from the TCR repertoires found in blood. Approximately 5% of naive CD4, 3.5% of naive CD8, about 2.5% of memory CD4, and 0.35% to 0.5% of memory CD8 clonotypes were shared across a few donors. Clonotypes shared by all four sorted-subset donors showed higher generation probabilities than non-shared clonotypes. The genetic and exposure-history diversity represented was limited by the small number of donors. Pairwise subsampling led to the expectation that sequencing depth would affect the degree of clonotype sharing among donors. Rarefaction of sorted-subset datasets indicated incomplete sequencing despite the large sequencing depth. Naive subsets generally had larger estimated clonotype richness than memory subsets did.

TCR CDR3 regions were amplified from genomic DNA by multiplex PCR using the deep immunoSEQ assay. Genomic DNA extracted from each cell subset was distributed evenly over all wells of several immunoSEQ 96-well plates, and each plate served as one replicate. For sorted subsets, around 0.2 ug genomic DNA, equal to 30,000 or so T cell genomes, was loaded into each replicate PCR. The purified libraries were quantified using a Qubit 3.0 fluorometer, sized with a Bioanalyzer 2100, and then quantified again using the KAPA Library Quantification kit. Each immunoSEQ 96-well plate was sequenced on its own single-read 150-cycle Illumina NextSeq 550 flow cell. In the authors' own workflow: Because the immunoSEQ output held only junctional sequences and lacked quality scores, the filtering could not match the filtering applied to full-length reads. Sequences were annotated with PyIR, a Python wrapper for IgBLAST v1.9, and V/J genes and CDR3 were assigned using IMGT germline references. Reads were filtered out if the reads had weak V/J assignments (E-value above 1e-6), no CDR3, stop codons, out-of-frame junctions, or ambiguous translated residues. V3J clonotypes were defined as sequences sharing an identical inferred V gene, J gene, and CDR3 amino acid sequence. Percentage overlap between repertoires was calculated by dividing the number of shared unique clonotypes by the size of the smaller repertoire. RTK rarefaction, the Chao1 estimator, and Recon v2.1 estimates of unobserved clonotypes were used to assess repertoire richness. Generation probabilities were computed with OLGA for all TCRbeta clonotypes obtained by the gDNA method from several donors. The table was pulled from immuneACCESS by TCRdb, which kept in-frame rearrangements only. Such tables lose some clones; where checked, under half of the loss comes from unresolved V genes, and the rest has no known cause. The DNA was the basis for D and trimming; V, J and clone size are from that table. Present in this sample are 1.5 million to 2.5 million clones, about 95% of which were seen just once. The top ten hold more than 0.9% of the sample.

Reading the germline V gene gives CDR1 SGHAT and CDR2 FQNNGV. Between the V and J ends, shortened by 3 bases and 1 base respectively, the junction contains 9 bases. The CDR3 starts with the cysteine, ends with the phenylalanine, and has 14 residues. Just CDR3 DNA is preserved here, 42 bases in frame from base 1. As concerns this clone: Its cognate antigen has yet to be identified. No qualities accompany the bases; no much larger clone lies one base away.

CD8 naive samples consisted of CD45RO-negative cells that were positively selected for CCR7, yielding a CD45RA+CCR7+ population without TemRA cells. Donors were healthy HIV-negative adults with no recently reported acute infections or vaccinations. Every donor was a Caucasian adult living in Nashville, Tennessee, USA. Blood was collected by leukapheresis, and PBMCs were isolated by Ficoll-Histopaque density gradient centrifugation and then cryopreserved in liquid nitrogen vapor phase. Analytical flow cytometry was used to check the purity and quantity of each magnetically sorted T cell population. Genomic DNA was isolated from each sorted fraction and quantified by UV absorbance on a Nanodrop 2000c.

Recombination joined TRBV11-2 with TRBJ1-1; a confident D gene designation cannot be given. The sequence was obtained from a man aged 18-30 years in good health. Sequenced: naive CD8+ T cells sorted from blood. This sample's cell subset or site label indicates: CD45RA+CCR7+. At the DNA level, the sequence is TGTGCCAGCAGCTTTATGGCCGGGAACACTGAAGCTTTCTTT. Protein translation: CASSFMAGNTEAFF.